The sequence of this TCR beta chain was determined in a study of beta chain features in type 1 diabetes. Study-level findings and limits: Among patients, naive, central memory and Treg TCRB repertoires appeared more similar than among healthy donors. Insertions at VDJ junctions were less frequent in type 1 diabetes patients. These patients also deleted more nucleotides at the same junctions. Moderately but significantly shorter TCRB CDR3s were found in Type 1 diabetes patients in all four CD4+ subsets. cDNA sequencing could over-represent cells with high TCR expression.

Germline values: CDR1 SGHVS, CDR2 FQNEAQ. Unmatched junction bases numbered 13, after V lost 0 bases and J lost 6 bases. This CDR3 comprises 19 residues. About this clone itself: Its antigen remains unidentified.

The sequenced template was cDNA made from the entire isolated RNA. An average approximately 3.5 million reads came from naive, central memory and regulatory T cell samples. Profiling relied on immunoSEQ multiplex PCR, and the TCRdb table lists in-frame clones only, not all of them. The repertoire holds 25,000 to 30,000 clones, with roughly 50% as singletons. V gene TRBV7-8 combines with J gene TRBJ2-2; 10 nucleotides agree with TRBD2. This TCR was sampled from a woman aged 18-30 years with type 1 diabetes. Input material: Tregs from blood. Written as DNA, the CDR3 is TGTGCCAGCAGCTTAGCGACCTCAGGGCTAGCGGGAGTGGCCGGGGAGCTGTTTTTT. Protein sequence: CASSLATSGLAGVAGELFF.